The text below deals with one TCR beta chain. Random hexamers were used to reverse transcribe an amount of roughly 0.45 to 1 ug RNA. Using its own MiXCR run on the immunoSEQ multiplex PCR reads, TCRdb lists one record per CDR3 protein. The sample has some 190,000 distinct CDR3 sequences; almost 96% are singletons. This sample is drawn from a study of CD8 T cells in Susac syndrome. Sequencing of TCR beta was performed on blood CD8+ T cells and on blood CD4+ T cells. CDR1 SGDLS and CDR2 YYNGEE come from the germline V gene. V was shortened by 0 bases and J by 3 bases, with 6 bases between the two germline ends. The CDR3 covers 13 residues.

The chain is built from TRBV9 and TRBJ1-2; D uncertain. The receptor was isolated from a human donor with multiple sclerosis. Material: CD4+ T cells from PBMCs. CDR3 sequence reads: CASSVDLYYGYTF. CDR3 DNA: TGTGCCAGCAGCGTAGATTTATACTATGGCTACACCTTC.